What follows are 27 T cell receptor beta chains derived from one specimen sequenced in a study of cytomegalovirus exposure and HLA in healthy donors. Both 60 Vbeta primers and 13 Jbeta primers went into the PCR. Measured with immunoSEQ multiplex PCR; TCRdb has only the in-frame clones, and not every one. The data show 200,000 to 300,000 clones, roughly 85% seen once. Sample: PBMCs. The receptors stem from a girl aged 2 to 9 in good health and CMV-seronegative.

CDR3 residues: CASSFGGLNQPQHF. In DNA form, the CDR3 reads TGTGCCAGCAGTTTTGGGGGACTAAATCAGCCCCAGCATTTT. The rearrangement joins TRBV27 to TRBJ1-5; a possible D gene is TRBD1 (5 bases). Between the trimmed V and J ends, which lost 3 bases and 4 bases, there was a span of 10 bases. The CDR3 runs 14 residues. Germline assignment: CDR1 MNHEY and CDR2 SMNVEV (reference sequence).

The V and J genes are TRBV29-1 and TRBJ1-1; D remains ambiguous. Trimming removed 6 bases from V and 5 bases from J, with 13 bases in between. Per germline, CDR1 SQVTM and CDR2 ANQGSEA. The CDR3 is 12 residues long. The DNA for the CDR3 is TGCAGCGTCCGCCTTCGGGAGACTGAAGCTTTCTTT. Amino acid sequence: CSVRLRETEAFF.

The chain recombines TRBV19 with TRBJ2-1; 10 positions match TRBD2. J lost 3 bases, V lost 5 bases, and 7 bases had no gene match. This CDR3 has 16 residues. From germline, CDR1 is LNHDA and CDR2 SQIVND (reference sequence). The CDR3 DNA sequence: TGTGCCAGTAGTTCTAGCGGGAGCGTTAACTACAATGAGCAGTTCTTC. It codes for CASSSSGSVNYNEQFF.

This clone has just a few counts. This chain joins TRBV4-2 and TRBJ1-2; D gene unclear. Germline assignment: CDR1 LGHNA and CDR2 YNFKEQ. V dropped 0 bases and J dropped 4 bases, with 15 bases sitting between them. This CDR3 has 16 residues. The CDR3 DNA sequence: TGTGCCAGCAGCCAAGATAGCCAGCCGAGGGTCTATGGCTACACCTTC. Its protein is CASSQDSQPRVYGYTF.

V usage is TRBV4-2 and J usage is TRBJ2-1; 9 nucleotides match TRBD2. The length of the CDR3 is 17 residues. CDR1 is LGHNA, CDR2 YNFKEQ, per germline. V lost 1 base and J lost 9; bases outside the gene matches: 13. The chain's CDR3 is CASSQGAAGGGAGEQFF. The CDR3 coding sequence is TGTGCCAGCAGCCAAGGGGCCGCTGGCGGGGGGGCCGGTGAGCAGTTCTTC.

This clone was seen only once. This chain links TRBV19 with TRBJ1-4; D might be TRBD1 (5 bases). This CDR3 comprises 13 residues. CDR1 and CDR2 (germline): LNHDA, SQIVND (reference sequence). Between the trimmed V and J ends, which lost 5 bases and 8 bases, there was a span of 12 bases. For the CDR3, the DNA is TGTGCCAGTAGTGAAGCGGGGGGAGAAAAACTGTTTTTT. Translated: CASSEAGGEKLFF.

The chain is built from TRBV19 and TRBJ2-7, with 9 bases identical to TRBD1. The CDR3 loop spans 14 amino acids. Germline values: CDR1 LNHDA, CDR2 SQIVND (reference sequence). J was trimmed by 2 bases and V by 4 bases; bases with no gene match: 3. For the CDR3, the DNA is TGTGCCAGTAGTAAGACAGGGGGGGCCTACGAGCAGTACTTC. It yields the protein CASSKTGGAYEQYF.

This chain uses TRBV6-5 with TRBJ2-5; the match to TRBD2 covers 9 bases. Per germline, CDR1 MNHEY and CDR2 SVGAGI. CDR3 length: 14 residues. With V trimmed by 6 bases and J by 5 bases, 7 bases remained unmatched. CDR3 region: CASSRLAVAETQYF. In DNA, the CDR3 is TGTGCCAGCAGCCGACTAGCGGTAGCCGAGACCCAGTACTTC.

The rearrangement uses TRBV7-8 and TRBJ1-5; 7 bases align to TRBD1. The CDR3 has 16 amino acids. CDR1 and CDR2 (germline): SGHVS, FQNEAQ. V shed 1 base, J shed 2 bases, and the junction held 5 bases outside the gene matches. CDR3 sequence (DNA): TGTGCCAGCAGCTTAGGGGACAGAGGAGGCAATCAGCCCCAGCATTTT. Translation: CASSLGDRGGNQPQHF.

The chain links TRBV18 to TRBJ2-3, with 9 bases matching TRBD1. Germline assignment: CDR1 KGHSH and CDR2 LQKENI. The J segment lost 6 bases and the V segment lost 1 base, leaving 11 bases of the junction unmatched. The CDR3 is 17 residues long. CDR3 DNA sequence: TGTGCCAGCTCACCACAGGGACAGGGCCTACTAGGGGATACGCAGTATTTT. It translates to CASSPQGQGLLGDTQYF.

The chain uses TRBV2 and TRBJ2-1; 15 nucleotides align to TRBD2. CDR3 size: 15 residues. Germline assignment: CDR1 SNHLY and CDR2 FYNNEI. The V segment lost 11 bases and the J segment 1 base; nucleotides outside the gene matches: 3. Here the CDR3 reads CAGTSGGLSYNEQFF. The CDR3 nucleotides are TGTGCCGGGACTAGCGGGGGGCTTTCCTACAATGAGCAGTTCTTC. Full variable domain (outside the CDR3, taken from reference TRBV2 and TRBJ2-1): EPEVTQTPSHQVTQMGQEVILRCVPISNHLYFYWYRQILGQKVEFLVSFYNNEISEKSEIFDDQFSVERPDGSNFTLKIRSTKLEDSAMYFCAGTSGGLSYNEQFFGPGTRLTVL.

V is TRBV5-4 and J is TRBJ1-2; weak D call: TRBD1 (5 bases). The germline V gene encodes CDR1 SGHNT and CDR2 YYREEE (reference sequence). The germline V and J ends were trimmed by 4 bases and 6 bases, with 13 bases remaining between them. CDR3 size: 13 residues. CDR3 bases: TGTGCCAGCAGCCTTGCCAGGGAAAATGGCTACACCTTC. This sequence encodes CASSLARENGYTF.

The chain combines TRBV5-4 with TRBJ2-7; D is unclear. Germline CDR1 is SGHNT and CDR2 is YYREEE (reference sequence). V shed 4 bases and J shed 2 bases, with 4 bases lying between them. This CDR3 has 11 residues. The CDR3, as DNA: TGTGCCAGCAGCCCCACCTACGAGCAGTACTTC. Residues: CASSPTYEQYF. The whole variable domain, remainder taken from reference TRBV5-4 and TRBJ2-7, is ETGVTQSPTHLIKTRGQQVTLRCSSQSGHNTVSWYQQALGQGPQFIFQYYREEENGRGNFPPRFSGLQFPNYSSELNVNALELDDSALYLCASSPTYEQYFGPGTRLTVT.

This chain connects TRBV4-1 to TRBJ1-2; D ambiguous. This CDR3 contains 15 residues. The V end lost 4 bases, the J end lost 5 bases, and 17 bases lay between the germline ends. Germline lookup yields CDR1 MGHRA and CDR2 YSYEKL. CDR3 sequence (DNA): TGCGCCAGCAGCCCGGGAGGGTACGGCAGTTATGGCTACACCTTC. Its protein product is CASSPGGYGSYGYTF.

The V call is TRBV10-1, the J call TRBJ2-3; D possibly corresponds to TRBD2 (6 bases). This CDR3 is built from 14 residues. Germline loops: CDR1 WNHNN, CDR2 SYGVQD (reference sequence). The V and J ends lost 6 bases and 1 base respectively, with 11 bases between them. The CDR3 region has the DNA TGCGCCAGCAGCCGGGACTCCCGCACAGATACGCAGTATTTT. Translating gives CASSRDSRTDTQYF.

The chain recombines TRBV6-1 with TRBJ2-3; possibly TRBD2 for D (6 bases). V lost 7 bases and J lost 0, with 14 bases in between. The length of the CDR3 is 15 residues. The V gene's germline CDR1 is MNHNS and CDR2 SASEGT. The CDR3 protein is CASKEGGASTDTQYF. The CDR3 bases are TGTGCCAGCAAAGAAGGCGGGGCCAGCACAGATACGCAGTATTTT.

This clone was found a few times. The rearrangement joins TRBV7-8 to TRBJ1-2; 7 nucleotides line up with TRBD1. The CDR3 is 15 amino acids. Germline V CDR1 and CDR2: SGHVS, FQNEAQ. With V trimmed by 5 bases and J by 7 bases, 13 bases remained unmatched. In nucleotides, the CDR3 is TGTGCCAGCAGCGTTGGACAGGCGGGCCGGATTGGCTACACCTTC. Encoded protein: CASSVGQAGRIGYTF.

This chain joins TRBV18 and TRBJ2-5; TRBD1 is a possible D gene (6 bases). This CDR3 spans 14 amino acids. Germline V gives CDR1 KGHSH, CDR2 LQKENI. Trimming removed 4 bases from V and 2 bases from J, with 11 bases in between. In DNA, the CDR3 is TGTGCCAGCTCACTACGGACAGTTCAAGAGACCCAGTACTTC. Encoded protein: CASSLRTVQETQYF.

This sequence joins TRBV5-1 and TRBJ1-5; 8 bases agree with TRBD1. Losses at the gene ends were 1 base for V and 5 bases for J; bases not matched to a gene: 2. CDR3 length: 14 residues. Per germline, CDR1 SGHRS and CDR2 YFSETQ. The CDR3 DNA is TGCGCCAGCAGCTTGACAGGGGGAGATCAGCCCCAGCATTTT. Residues: CASSLTGGDQPQHF. Full variable domain (missing parts from reference TRBV5-1 and TRBJ1-5): KAGVTQTPRYLIKTRGQQVTLSCSPISGHRSVSWYQQTPGQGLQFLFEYFSETQRNKGNFPGRFSGRQFSNSRSEMNVSTLELGDSALYLCASSLTGGDQPQHFGDGTRLSIL.

The chain's CDR3 is CAWSVVGTGDTEAFF. In nucleotides, the CDR3 is TGTGCCTGGAGTGTGGTAGGGACAGGGGATACTGAAGCTTTCTTT. The rearrangement links TRBV30 to TRBJ1-1, with TRBD1 identical over 10 bases. V lost 0 bases and J lost 5; bases outside the gene matches: 6. There are 15 residues in the CDR3. Germline assignment: CDR1 GTSNPN and CDR2 SVGIG (reference sequence).

The chain couples TRBV4-1 to TRBJ2-1; TRBD1 agrees at 9 bases. The CDR3 sequence is 15 residues long. Germline loops: CDR1 MGHRA, CDR2 YSYEKL. Unmatched junction bases numbered 3, after V lost 2 bases and J lost 4 bases. The CDR3 nucleotides read TGCGCCAGCAGCCAACGGACAGGGGTTTACAATGAGCAGTTCTTC. Protein: CASSQRTGVYNEQFF.

The chain joins TRBV27 to TRBJ2-7; a weak D match, TRBD2 (5 bases). Germline loops: CDR1 MNHEY, CDR2 SMNVEV (reference sequence). The V gene lost 4 bases and the J gene lost 1 base, with 11 bases spanning the gap. The CDR3 extends over 14 amino acids. CDR3 nucleotide sequence: TGTGCCAGCAGTTATGCATCGGGGTCCTACGAGCAGTACTTC. Residues: CASSYASGSYEQYF.

This chain uses TRBV4-1 with TRBJ1-5; TRBD1 is a possible D gene (6 bases). The V end lost 1 base, the J end lost 9 bases, and 16 bases lay between the germline ends. The CDR3 length is 15 residues. Germline V gives CDR1 MGHRA, CDR2 YSYEKL. This chain's CDR3 is CASSQVYGGAGPQHF. CDR3 coding DNA: TGCGCCAGCAGCCAAGTCTATGGGGGCGCGGGGCCCCAGCATTTT.

CDR3 protein: CASAVAGEKLFF. The DNA of the CDR3 is TGTGCCAGCGCGGTTGCTGGAGAAAAACTGTTTTTT. The V gene is TRBV28, the J gene TRBJ1-4; D is undetermined. The CDR3 length is 12 residues. V dropped 8 bases and J dropped 8 bases, with 12 bases sitting between them. The germline V gene encodes CDR1 MDHEN and CDR2 SYDVKM. Full variable domain (rest looked up from reference TRBV28 and TRBJ1-4): DVKVTQSSRYLVKRTGEKVFLECVQDMDHENMFWYRQDPGLGLRLIYFSYDVKMKEKGDIPEGYSVSREKKERFSLILESASTNQTSMYLCASAVAGEKLFFGSGTQLSVL.

The chain employs TRBV19 and TRBJ1-2; 9 bases are shared with TRBD1. The J segment lost 7 bases and the V segment lost 6 bases, leaving 12 bases of the junction unmatched. Germline values: CDR1 LNHDA, CDR2 SQIVND (reference sequence). The CDR3 spans 15 residues. In DNA form, the CDR3 reads TGTGCCAGTAGCTTCCAACCGGGACAGGGTCGTGGCTACACCTTC. It encodes CASSFQPGQGRGYTF.

The chain employs TRBV7-2 and TRBJ1-2; D uncertain. Trimming removed 3 bases from V and 7 bases from J, with 15 bases in between. The CDR3 extends over 14 amino acids. The germline V gene encodes CDR1 SGHTA and CDR2 FQGNSA. DNA of the CDR3: TGTGCCAGCAGCTTTGACGGTCAAGCGGGTGGCTACACCTTC. Protein product: CASSFDGQAGGYTF.

The chain joins TRBV2 to TRBJ1-4; D is ambiguous. The CDR3 loop spans 14 amino acids. In germline, CDR1 is SNHLY, CDR2 FYNNEI. V was cut by 5 bases and J by 1 base, with 8 bases left in between. CDR3 sequence (DNA): TGTGCCAGCAGTCCCCAGATAACTAATGAAAAACTGTTTTTT. Its translation is CASSPQITNEKLFF.